Listed below are T cell receptor beta chains from one sample, sequenced in a study of blood T cell repertoires in COVID-19. Measured with immunoSEQ multiplex PCR; TCRdb has only the in-frame clones, and not every one. The table shows roughly 300,000 clones, with approximately 86% occurring only once. Sequenced: peripheral blood. These receptors all stem from a man between 18 and 35 years old with active or convalescent COVID-19. CDR3s include the opening cysteine and the closing phenylalanine or tryptophan. Each record gives: J gene, D gene, clone size, V gene, CDR3 DNA, CDR3 protein. A D gene is named only where the DNA matches it firmly. Clone size appears in some rows only: once, few, many, or a class for an expanded clone.

>TRBJ2-5|TRBD2|.|TRBV18
TGTGCCAGCTCACCACCGAATAGCGGGGGGGCCCAAGAGACCCAGTACTTC
CASSPPNSGGAQETQYF
>TRBJ1-2|.|once|TRBV5-1
TGCGCCAGCAGCTTGGGTTCAGGGGACGGCTACACCTTC
CASSLGSGDGYTF
>TRBJ1-6|TRBD1|.|TRBV27
TGTGCCAGCAGTGATTCAGGGGGTGGGTCACCCCTCCACTTT
CASSDSGGGSPLHF
>TRBJ2-7|TRBD2|.|TRBV14
TGTGCCAGCAGCCGCGGGAGAGGGATCGACGAGCAGTACTTC
CASSRGRGIDEQYF
>TRBJ2-1|.|.|TRBV6-4
TGTGCCAGCAGTGAAAGTAGACTCAATGAGCAGTTCTTC
CASSESRLNEQFF
>TRBJ2-7|.|once|TRBV14
TGTGCCAGCAGCCAAGTACAGGTCCCGCTCGAGCAGTACTTC
CASSQVQVPLEQYF
>TRBJ2-3|TRBD2|.|TRBV7-9
TGTGCCAGCAGTGATCTAGCGGGGGAGGCAGATACGCAGTATTTT
CASSDLAGEADTQYF
>TRBJ2-7|.|.|TRBV5-1
TGCGCCAGCAGCCGGGACTTCCTAGGCTACGAGCAGTACTTC
CASSRDFLGYEQYF
>TRBJ2-7|TRBD1|.|TRBV5-5
TGTGCCAGCAGTCCTTCGGGACAGGTCTACGAGCAGTACTTC
CASSPSGQVYEQYF
>TRBJ2-3|.|.|TRBV3-1/TRBV3-2
TGTGCCAGCAGCCACAGAGAGAAGCGGTACACAGATACGCAGTATTTT
CASSHREKRYTDTQYF
>TRBJ1-5|.|.|TRBV12-5
TGTGCTAGTGGTTTAAGCCGGTATCAGCCCCAGCATTTT
CASGLSRYQPQHF
>TRBJ1-2|.|.|TRBV9
TGTGCCAGCAGCCGGGGAGGGGAGGATGGCTACACCTTC
CASSRGGEDGYTF
>TRBJ1-1|TRBD1|.|TRBV10-3
TGTGCCATCAGTGAGCACAACAGGGGGCTCGCGGTGGTGGACACTGAAGCTTTCTTT
CAISEHNRGLAVVDTEAFF
>TRBJ1-2|.|.|TRBV24-1
TGTGCCACCAGTGATTCAGAGGCAGGCTACACCTTC
CATSDSEAGYTF
>TRBJ1-2|TRBD1|.|TRBV4-1
TGCGCCAGCAGCCAAGATTGGTCGGGCGGGACAGGGATCCCCAAGGACTATGGCTACACCTTC
CASSQDWSGGTGIPKDYGYTF
>TRBJ2-3|TRBD1|.|TRBV12-5
TGTGCTAGTGGTACCAGGGGGCAGACAGATACGCAGTATTTT
CASGTRGQTDTQYF
>TRBJ2-5|.|.|TRBV7-3
TGTGCCAGCAGCCGGGGGGCCGAAGAGACCCAGTACTTC
CASSRGAEETQYF
>TRBJ1-1|.|.|TRBV25-1
TGTGCCAGCAGTTTCAGGGGCGGGGAAGCTTTCTTT
CASSFRGGEAFF
>TRBJ2-1|.|.|TRBV5-1
TGCGCCAGCAGCCTGTTTGGCCGAGAGCAGTTCTTC
CASSLFGREQFF
>TRBJ1-2|.|.|TRBV7-8
TGTGCCAGCAGCCTCCGGGAGAGAGCTAACTATGGCTACACCTTC
CASSLRERANYGYTF
>TRBJ1-4|.|.|TRBV18
TGTGCCAGCTCACCCAATCGAGAACTGTTTTTT
CASSPNRELFF
>TRBJ2-5|.|.|TRBV12-3/TRBV12-4
TGTGCCAGCAGTTCTGCGTCCCAAGAGACCCAGTACTTC
CASSSASQETQYF
>TRBJ2-7|TRBD1|.|TRBV12-3/TRBV12-4
TGTGCCAGCAGCCATGGACAGGGCTACGAGCAGTACTTC
CASSHGQGYEQYF
>TRBJ2-7|.|once|TRBV5-1
TGCGCCAGCAGCTTGTTTGGCGGGGCGGTCGAGCAGTACTTC
CASSLFGGAVEQYF
>TRBJ2-1|.|once|TRBV4-1
TGCGCCAGCAGCCAAGGCCCAGGGCGGAATGAGCAGTTCTTC
CASSQGPGRNEQFF
>TRBJ1-1|.|.|TRBV19
TGTGCCAGTGGCTCCAGGGTATTCACTGAAGCTTTCTTT
CASGSRVFTEAFF
>TRBJ2-7|TRBD2|.|TRBV3-1/TRBV3-2
TGTGCCAGCAGCCAACACGGGACTAGCGGGGGGTGGTACGAGCAGTACTTC
CASSQHGTSGGWYEQYF
>TRBJ2-5|.|.|TRBV7-8
TGTGCCAGCAGCCCCAGAGAGACCCAGTACTTC
CASSPRETQYF
>TRBJ2-5|.|.|TRBV10-3
TGTGCCATCAGCAGGGCCCTGCGGGAGACCCAGTACTTC
CAISRALRETQYF
>TRBJ2-7|TRBD2|.|TRBV6-2/TRBV6-3
TGTGCCAGCAGTTTGGCCGGACTAGGACCTACGCAGTACTTC
CASSLAGLGPTQYF
>TRBJ2-5|.|.|TRBV7-9
TGTGCCAGCAGCTCCGTTAGATTCGGGGAGACCCAGTACTTC
CASSSVRFGETQYF
>TRBJ1-1|.|.|TRBV27
TGTGCCAGCAGAAAGACAGGTCCGAACACTGAAGCTTTCTTT
CASRKTGPNTEAFF
>TRBJ1-1|.|.|TRBV3-1/TRBV3-2
TGTGCCAGCAGCCAAGATATGGTTCGAGGGTTTCACACTGAAGCTTTCTTT
CASSQDMVRGFHTEAFF
>TRBJ1-1|.|.|TRBV18
TGTGCCAGCTCAACCTACCCAGGGGAGATGAACACTGAAGCTTTCTTT
CASSTYPGEMNTEAFF
>TRBJ2-3|TRBD2|.|TRBV5-4
TGTGCCAGCAGCCCGGGGGGTAGCGGGGATTTGTTT
CASSPGGSGDLF
>TRBJ2-5|.|.|TRBV7-2
TGTGCCAGCAGCTCGAAGACTAGTCAATCTGGGACCCAGTACTTC
CASSSKTSQSGTQYF
>TRBJ2-2|TRBD2|.|TRBV11-3
TGTGCCAGCAGCTTAGATCGGGGGGGCACCGGGGAGCTGTTTTTT
CASSLDRGGTGELFF
>TRBJ2-1|TRBD1|.|TRBV20-1
TGCAGTGCTAGTTGGGGGACAGGGGGCTACAATGAGCAGTTCTTC
CSASWGTGGYNEQFF
>TRBJ2-3|TRBD2|.|TRBV3-1/TRBV3-2
TGTGCCAGCAGCCAAGTTGGGACAGGGATGGGACTAGCGGGGGGATACGGGAAGTATTTT
CASSQVGTGMGLAGGYGKYF
>TRBJ1-2|TRBD1|.|TRBV4-3
TGCGCCAGCAGCCAAGATGAGGGGGCACGTGGCTACACCTTC
CASSQDEGARGYTF
>TRBJ1-4|TRBD1|.|TRBV4-3
TGCGCCAGCAGCCAAGGGACAGGGAGGAATGAAAAACTGTTTTTT
CASSQGTGRNEKLFF
>TRBJ2-6|.|.|TRBV15
TGTGCCACCAGCGGCCGATTTTCTGGGGCCAACGTCCTGACTTTC
CATSGRFSGANVLTF